The T cell receptor (beta chain) described here comes from a study of T-cell memory formation after mild COVID-19. TCRdb re-called the 5' RACE reads through MiXCR, storing one row per CDR3 protein. The sample consists of 280,000 or so distinct CDR3 sequences, roughly 18% of them appearing once. There are a few counts of this clonotype. V lost 3 bases, J lost 0 bases, and 6 bases stayed unmatched. The CDR3 spans 16 residues. Germline V gene lookup returns CDR1 LNHDA and CDR2 SQIVND (reference sequence). The rearrangement joins TRBV19 to TRBJ2-3, with 7 bases lining up with TRBD1. Sequenced input: PBMCs or a T cell subset sorted from them (not recorded which). This sequence was found in a man between 18 and 29 years old who had mild COVID-19 (a few samples of this study predate the infection). Cell type and time point are not known. CDR3 amino acids: CASSIGTVKSTDTQYF. CDR3 nucleotide sequence: TGTGCCAGTAGTATCGGGACAGTAAAGAGCACAGATACGCAGTATTTT.